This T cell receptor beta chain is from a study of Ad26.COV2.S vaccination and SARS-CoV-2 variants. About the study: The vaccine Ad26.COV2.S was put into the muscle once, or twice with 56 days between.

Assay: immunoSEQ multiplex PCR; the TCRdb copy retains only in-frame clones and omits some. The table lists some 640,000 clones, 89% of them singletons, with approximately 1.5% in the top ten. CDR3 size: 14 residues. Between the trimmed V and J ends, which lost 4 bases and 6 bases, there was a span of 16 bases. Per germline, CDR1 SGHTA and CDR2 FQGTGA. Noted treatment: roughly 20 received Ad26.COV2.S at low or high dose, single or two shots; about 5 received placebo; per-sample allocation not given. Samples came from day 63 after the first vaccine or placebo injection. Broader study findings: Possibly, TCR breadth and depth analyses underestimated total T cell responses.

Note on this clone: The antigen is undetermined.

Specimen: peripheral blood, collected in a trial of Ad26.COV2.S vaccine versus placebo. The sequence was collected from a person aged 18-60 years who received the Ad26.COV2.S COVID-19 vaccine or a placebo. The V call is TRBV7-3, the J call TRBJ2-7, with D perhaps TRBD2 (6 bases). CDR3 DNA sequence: TGTGCCAGCAGCTCGGGAGCTATTAGCGGCGAGCAGTACTTC. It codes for CASSSGAISGEQYF.